This TCR beta chain was sequenced during a study of cytomegalovirus exposure and HLA in healthy donors. Background on the study: Both the roughly 120 validation repertoires and the roughly 620 first-cohort repertoires used the same platform, as reported by a later analysis.

General study findings and limits: Investigators reported 150 to 200 TCR beta chains as tied to cytomegalovirus. Diagnosis of cytomegalovirus status made by the classifier reportedly showed high specificity and sensitivity.

Sequenced by immunoSEQ multiplex PCR; TCRdb stores in-frame clones only, minus some. The sample has 120,000 or so clones; about 90% are singletons. Concerning this clone: Its antigen is not known.

The CDR3 has 16 amino acids. V was trimmed by 0 bases and J by 0 bases, leaving 10 bases between them. Germline assignment: CDR1 SGHRS and CDR2 YFSETQ. This chain links TRBV5-1 with TRBJ2-4; no definite D call. The sequencing input was PBMCs. The sequence came from a woman aged 18-30 years in good health and CMV-seronegative. CDR3 nucleotides: TGCGCCAGCAGCTTGGGTAGCAGCATAGCCAAAAACATTCAGTACTTC. Amino acids: CASSLGSSIAKNIQYF.